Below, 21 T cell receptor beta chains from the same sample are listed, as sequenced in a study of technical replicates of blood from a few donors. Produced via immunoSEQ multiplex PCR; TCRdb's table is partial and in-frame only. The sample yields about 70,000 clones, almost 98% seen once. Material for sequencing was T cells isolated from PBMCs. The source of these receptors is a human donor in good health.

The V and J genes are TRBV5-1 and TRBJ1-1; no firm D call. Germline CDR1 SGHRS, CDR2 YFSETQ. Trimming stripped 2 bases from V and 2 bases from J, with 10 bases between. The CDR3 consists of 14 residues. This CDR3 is CASSFLLGNTEAFF. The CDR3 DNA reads TGCGCCAGCAGCTTCCTGCTGGGCAACACTGAAGCTTTCTTT.

The CDR3 DNA is TGCGCCAGCAGCCAAGGTCCGGGACTAGCGGTCTACAATGAGCAGTTCTTC. Its translation: CASSQGPGLAVYNEQFF. V and J are TRBV4-1 and TRBJ2-1; 11 bases agree with TRBD2. The V segment lost 1 base and the J segment 3 bases; nucleotides outside the gene matches: 5. The CDR3 consists of 17 residues. Germline CDR1 and CDR2: MGHRA and YSYEKL.

This chain's CDR3 is CASRSDSYEQYF. The CDR3 DNA reads as TGTGCCAGCAGATCAGACTCCTACGAGCAGTACTTC. The chain carries TRBV7-2 and TRBJ2-7; D ambiguous. CDR3 size: 12 residues. Germline V gene data show CDR1 as SGHTA and CDR2 as FQGNSA. Trimming took 6 bases from V and 0 from J, leaving 6 bases between them.

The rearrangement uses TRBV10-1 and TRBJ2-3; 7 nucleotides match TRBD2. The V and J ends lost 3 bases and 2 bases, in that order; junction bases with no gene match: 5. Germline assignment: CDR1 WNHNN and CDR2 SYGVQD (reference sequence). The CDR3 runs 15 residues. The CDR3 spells CASSDGLAVTDTQYF. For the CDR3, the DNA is TGCGCCAGCAGTGATGGGCTAGCGGTCACAGATACGCAGTATTTT.

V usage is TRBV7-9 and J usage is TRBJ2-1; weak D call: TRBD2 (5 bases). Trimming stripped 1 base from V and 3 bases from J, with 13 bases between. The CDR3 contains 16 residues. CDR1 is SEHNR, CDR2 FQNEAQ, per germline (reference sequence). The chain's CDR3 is CASSLDAGNIYNEQFF. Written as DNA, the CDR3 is TGTGCCAGCAGCTTAGATGCCGGGAATATCTACAATGAGCAGTTCTTC.

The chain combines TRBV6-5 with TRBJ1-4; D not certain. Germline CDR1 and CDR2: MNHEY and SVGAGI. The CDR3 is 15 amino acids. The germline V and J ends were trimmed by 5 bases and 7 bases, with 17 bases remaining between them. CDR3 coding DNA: TGTGCCAGCAGTCCAGGACGGACTCTGGGTGAAAAACTGTTTTTT. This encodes CASSPGRTLGEKLFF.

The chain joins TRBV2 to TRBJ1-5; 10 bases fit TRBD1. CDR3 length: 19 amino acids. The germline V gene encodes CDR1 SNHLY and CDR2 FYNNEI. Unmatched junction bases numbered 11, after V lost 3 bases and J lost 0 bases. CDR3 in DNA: TGTGCCAGCAGTGAGGACCGGGACAGGGGCACTTATAGCAATCAGCCCCAGCATTTT. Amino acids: CASSEDRDRGTYSNQPQHF.

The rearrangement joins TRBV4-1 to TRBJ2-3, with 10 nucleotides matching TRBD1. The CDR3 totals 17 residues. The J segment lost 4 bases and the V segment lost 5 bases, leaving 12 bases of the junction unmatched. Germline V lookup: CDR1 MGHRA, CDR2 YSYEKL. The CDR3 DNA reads TGCGCCAGCAGCTCCCCCAAACCGGGACAGGGGTCAGATACGCAGTATTTT. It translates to CASSSPKPGQGSDTQYF.

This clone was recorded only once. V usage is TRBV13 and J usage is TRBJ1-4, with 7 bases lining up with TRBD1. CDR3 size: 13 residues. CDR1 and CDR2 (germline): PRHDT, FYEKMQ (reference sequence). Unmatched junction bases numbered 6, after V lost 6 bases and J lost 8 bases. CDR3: CASSLGQDEKLFF. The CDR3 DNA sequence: TGTGCCAGCAGTCTAGGACAGGACGAAAAACTGTTTTTT.

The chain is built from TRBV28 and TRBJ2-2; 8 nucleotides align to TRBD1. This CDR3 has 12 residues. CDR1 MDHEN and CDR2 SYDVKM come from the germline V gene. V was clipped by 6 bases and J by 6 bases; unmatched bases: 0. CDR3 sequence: CASRQGAGELFF. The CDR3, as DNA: TGTGCCAGCAGACAGGGGGCCGGGGAGCTGTTTTTT.

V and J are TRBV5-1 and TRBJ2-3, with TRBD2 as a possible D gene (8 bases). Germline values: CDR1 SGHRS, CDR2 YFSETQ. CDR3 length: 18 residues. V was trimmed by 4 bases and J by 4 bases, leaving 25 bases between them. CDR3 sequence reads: CASSQGGGSGNSPDTQYF. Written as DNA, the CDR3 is TGCGCCAGCAGCCAGGGGGGGGGTAGCGGGAATTCACCAGATACGCAGTATTTT.

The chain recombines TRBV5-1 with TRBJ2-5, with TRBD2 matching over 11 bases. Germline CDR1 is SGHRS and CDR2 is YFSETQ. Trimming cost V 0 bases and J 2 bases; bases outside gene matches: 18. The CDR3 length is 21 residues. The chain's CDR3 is CASSLGVTSGSPPLPQETQYF. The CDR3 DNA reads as TGCGCCAGCAGCTTGGGGGTTACTAGCGGGAGTCCTCCCTTACCTCAAGAGACCCAGTACTTC.

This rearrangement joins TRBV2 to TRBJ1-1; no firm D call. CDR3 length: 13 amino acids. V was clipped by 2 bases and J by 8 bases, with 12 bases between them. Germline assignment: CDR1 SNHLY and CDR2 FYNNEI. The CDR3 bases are TGTGCCAGCAGTGAAATCGCGTTTATGGAAGCTTTCTTT. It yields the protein CASSEIAFMEAFF.

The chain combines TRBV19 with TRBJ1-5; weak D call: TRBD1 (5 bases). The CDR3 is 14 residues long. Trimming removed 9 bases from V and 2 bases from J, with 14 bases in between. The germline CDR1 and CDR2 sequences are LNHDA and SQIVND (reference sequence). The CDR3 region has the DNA TGTGCCAGCCCCCGAGCGGGGGGCAATCAGCCCCAGCATTTT. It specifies CASPRAGGNQPQHF.

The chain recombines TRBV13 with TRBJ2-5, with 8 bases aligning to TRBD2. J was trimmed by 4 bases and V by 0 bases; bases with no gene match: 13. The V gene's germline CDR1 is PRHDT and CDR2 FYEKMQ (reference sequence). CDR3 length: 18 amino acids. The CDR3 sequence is CASSLGFAGLVEGETQYF. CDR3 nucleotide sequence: TGTGCCAGCAGCTTAGGCTTCGCGGGACTAGTTGAGGGAGAGACCCAGTACTTC.

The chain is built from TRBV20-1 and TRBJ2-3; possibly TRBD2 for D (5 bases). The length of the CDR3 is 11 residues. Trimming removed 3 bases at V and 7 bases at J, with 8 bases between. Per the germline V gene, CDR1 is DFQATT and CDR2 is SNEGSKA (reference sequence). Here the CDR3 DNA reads TGCAGTGCTAGGGGCGGGTATACGCAGTATTTT. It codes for CSARGGYTQYF.

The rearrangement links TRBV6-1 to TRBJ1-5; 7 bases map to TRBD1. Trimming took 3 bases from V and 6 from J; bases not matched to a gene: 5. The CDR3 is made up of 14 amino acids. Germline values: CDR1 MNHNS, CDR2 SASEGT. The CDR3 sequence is CASSDSGGRQPQHF. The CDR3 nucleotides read TGTGCCAGCAGTGATTCAGGGGGTCGTCAGCCCCAGCATTTT.

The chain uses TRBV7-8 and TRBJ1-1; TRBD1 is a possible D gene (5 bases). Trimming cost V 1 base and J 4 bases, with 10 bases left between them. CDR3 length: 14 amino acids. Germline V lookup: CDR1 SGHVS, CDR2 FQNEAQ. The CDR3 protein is CASSLGVRATEAFF. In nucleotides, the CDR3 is TGTGCCAGCAGCTTAGGCGTCAGGGCCACTGAAGCTTTCTTT.

The CDR3 sequence: CASSPPGLTMNYGYTF. The CDR3 region has the DNA TGTGCCAGCTCACCCCCGGGACTCACGATGAACTATGGCTACACCTTC. The chain joins TRBV18 to TRBJ1-2; D is possibly TRBD1 (5 bases). V lost 3 bases and J lost 2, with 16 bases in between. The V gene's germline CDR1 is KGHSH and CDR2 LQKENI. CDR3 length equals 16 residues.

The CDR3 coding sequence is TGTGCCAGCAGTTACCGTTCCCTTGCAGATACGCAGTATTTT. Translating gives CASSYRSLADTQYF. V gene TRBV6-5 combines with J gene TRBJ2-3; D is unresolved. Trimming removed 2 bases from V and 4 bases from J, with 10 bases in between. Germline loops: CDR1 MNHEY, CDR2 SVGAGI. The length of the CDR3 is 14 residues.

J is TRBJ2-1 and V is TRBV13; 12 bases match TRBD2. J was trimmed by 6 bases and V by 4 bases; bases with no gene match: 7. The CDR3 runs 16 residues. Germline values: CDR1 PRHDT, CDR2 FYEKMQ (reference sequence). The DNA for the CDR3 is TGTGCCAGCAGCTGGACTAGCGGGATTAATCGCAATGAGCAGTTCTTC. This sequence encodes CASSWTSGINRNEQFF. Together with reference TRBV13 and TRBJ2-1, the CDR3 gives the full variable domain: AAGVIQSPRHLIKEKRETATLKCYPIPRHDTVYWYQQGPGQDPQFLISFYEKMQSDKGSIPDRFSAQQFSDYHSELNMSSLELGDSALYFCASSWTSGINRNEQFFGPGTRLTVL.